This T cell receptor (beta chain) was documented in a study of blood T cell repertoires in COVID-19 (dated by TCRdb to about 2020). Some background on the complete study: The collaborator samples originated in the United States, Italy and Spain and spanned the acute and convalescent phases of COVID-19. The prospective study material was composed of cDNA or gDNA derived from T cells, B-cell-depleted T cells, or PBMCs. The dataset comprised deeply sampled blood TCRbeta repertoires from subjects exposed to, actively infected with, or recovered from COVID-19. A freely available public database, intended as a resource for researchers studying the immune response to SARS-CoV-2, is where the repertoires were released. The samples were drawn from the first 160 participants of the ongoing ImmuneRACE study and from under 1,500 subjects provided by 6 global collaborators. Sample metadata almost always included a de-identified subject ID, COVID-19 status, age in years and sex. HLA class I and class II types, where available, came from metadata supplied by the sample provider rather than from assay-based typing.

Details on this clone: Its antigen specificity is not known. Per-base qualities were not stored, and no clone one base away is much larger.

Results the study describes overall, beyond this receptor: The quantity of clinical and demographic metadata differed by source and by participant and was supplied without curation.

Participants in the prospective study were enrolled through a virtual design, were aged roughly 18 to 100 years, and lived in roughly 25 United States geographic areas. In the prospective study, participants were assigned to cohorts based on the clinical history participants reported in a screening survey and a study questionnaire. In the prospective study, mobile phlebotomists collected whole blood, serum and a nasopharyngeal or oropharyngeal swab from each participant. Over an approximately two-month period, participants in the prospective study had the option of providing additional blood draws and questionnaires. Prospective study blood samples were shipped either frozen or at room temperature before DNA extraction. The CDR3 covers 16 residues, taking in both the cysteine and the phenylalanine. CDR3 DNA is the only sequence kept; it has 48 bases, read in frame from the first base. The germline V gene encodes CDR1 MNHEY and CDR2 SMNVEV (reference sequence). Here V drops 2 bases and J drops 5 bases, and the junction holds 3 bases not matched to any gene.

TCRbeta CDR3 regions were amplified from genomic DNA by means of the immunoSEQ Assay, a bias-controlled multiplex PCR. In the authors' own workflow: The number of nucleated cells in each sample was estimated from the amplification of reference gene primers within the assay. To quantify the absolute abundance of each unique TCRbeta CDR3 rearrangement, sequence reads were collapsed and filtered. For each sample, productive Simpson clonality was calculated as the square root of Simpson's diversity index over productive rearrangements. Entries here come from immuneACCESS through TCRdb and include only in-frame sequences with V and J called. Some clones fail to appear in such tables; in the studies checked, an unresolved V gene covers under half of the shortfall, and the cause of the remainder is unknown. The DNA gave D and trimming, while V, J and clone size come from that table. Here the sample has under 500,000 clones; 70% to 90% occur a single time. Jointly, the top ten make up about 2.1% of the sample.

The material sequenced was PBMCs or T cells enriched from blood (not recorded which). The sequence was collected from a woman aged 18-29 years with acute COVID-19. This receptor chain uses TRBV27 and TRBJ2-3; 14 bases in between match TRBD2. The base sequence is TGTGCCAGCAGTTTAGGGGGACTAGCGGGAGAAGATACGCAGTATTTT. This codes for CASSLGGLAGEDTQYF.